The 22 T cell receptor beta chains given below trace back to one sample, sequenced in a study of cytomegalovirus exposure and HLA in healthy donors. Both 60 Vbeta primers and 13 Jbeta primers went into the PCR. Here immunoSEQ multiplex PCR was the method, and the copy in TCRdb shows in-frame clones only, minus some. This table has approximately 70,000 clones, roughly 76% appearing once. Sequenced material: PBMCs. These receptors were collected from a man aged 55 to 70 in good health and CMV-seropositive.

V is TRBV7-8 and J is TRBJ1-5, with 10 bases aligning to TRBD1. The V gene end was trimmed by 1 base and the J gene end by 6 bases; junction bases not matched to a gene: 6. The CDR3 consists of 16 residues. The germline V gene has CDR1 SGHVS and CDR2 FQNEAQ. The CDR3 is CASSLGSGDRGQPQHF. In DNA, the CDR3 is TGTGCCAGCAGCTTAGGGTCTGGGGACAGGGGTCAGCCCCAGCATTTT.

The chain is built from TRBV5-1 and TRBJ2-3; 7 nucleotides line up with TRBD1. With 0 bases clipped from V and 0 bases from J, the junction kept 7 bases outside the gene matches. The CDR3 consists of 17 residues. Germline V gene lookup returns CDR1 SGHRS and CDR2 YFSETQ. The CDR3 sequence: CASSLGTGPGSTDTQYF. CDR3 DNA: TGCGCCAGCAGCTTGGGGACAGGCCCAGGGAGCACAGATACGCAGTATTTT.

CDR3 nucleotide sequence: TGTGCCAGCAGTCTTATTGGGACAGGATTCGAAAAACTGTTTTTT. Its translation is CASSLIGTGFEKLFF. This chain uses TRBV28 with TRBJ1-4; 8 bases match TRBD1. The V gene end was trimmed by 5 bases and the J gene end by 8 bases; junction bases not matched to a gene: 10. In germline, CDR1 is MDHEN, CDR2 SYDVKM. The CDR3 has 15 amino acids. Variable domain in full (rest from reference TRBV28 and TRBJ1-4): DVKVTQSSRYLVKRTGEKVFLECVQDMDHENMFWYRQDPGLGLRLIYFSYDVKMKEKGDIPEGYSVSREKKERFSLILESASTNQTSMYLCASSLIGTGFEKLFFGSGTQLSVL.

Regarding this clone: Its ends do not fully match the called genes, so a read error is possible. The chain links TRBV7-7 to TRBJ2-2; possible D gene TRBD2, 6 bases. This CDR3 is 14 amino acids long. Germline lookup yields CDR1 SSHAT and CDR2 FNYEAQ (reference sequence). CDR3 in amino acids: CASRRDLGDGELFF. CDR3 nucleotide sequence: TGTGCTAGCAGGCGGGATCTCGGCGACGGGGAGCTGTTTTTT.

The chain combines TRBV5-1 with TRBJ2-4; D possibly corresponds to TRBD1 (6 bases). Trimming removed 5 bases from V and 5 bases from J, with 17 bases in between. Germline assignment: CDR1 SGHRS and CDR2 YFSETQ. The CDR3 sequence is 15 residues long. The DNA of the CDR3 is TGCGCCAGCAGTTACGGCCCAGGGGAGCAAAACATTCAGTACTTC. This codes for CASSYGPGEQNIQYF.

V is TRBV15 and J is TRBJ1-2; 7 bases are shared with TRBD1. J lost 5 bases, V lost 1 base, and 7 bases had no gene match. There are 15 residues in the CDR3. Germline loops: CDR1 LNHNV, CDR2 YYDKDF (reference sequence). DNA of the CDR3: TGTGCCACCAGCAGAGGAGGGGGCGCGAATTATGGCTACACCTTC. Translation gives CATSRGGGANYGYTF.

The rearrangement links TRBV6-6 to TRBJ1-5, with 9 bases that match TRBD1. V trimming: 5 bases; J trimming: 5 bases; junction bases outside the gene matches: 7. The germline V gene has CDR1 MNHNY and CDR2 SVGAGI (reference sequence). The CDR3 spans 15 residues. The CDR3 nucleotides are TGTGCCAGCAGTCGGGGACAGGGTCCGTATCAGCCCCAGCATTTT. Its protein is CASSRGQGPYQPQHF.

The CDR3 spells CASSQGVANEQFF. As DNA, the CDR3 is TGTGCCAGCAGCCAAGGCGTAGCGAATGAGCAGTTCTTC. The rearrangement links TRBV7-9 to TRBJ2-1, with D perhaps matching TRBD2 (5 bases). V was cut by 5 bases and J by 7 bases, with 12 bases left in between. The CDR3 runs 13 residues. CDR1 is SEHNR and CDR2 is FQNEAQ in the germline V gene (reference sequence).

The chain has TRBV5-1 and TRBJ1-3; 8 nucleotides match TRBD1. With 0 bases clipped from V and 4 bases from J, the junction kept 6 bases outside the gene matches. Germline V gene data show CDR1 as SGHRS and CDR2 as YFSETQ. This CDR3 region has 16 residues. CDR3 coding DNA: TGCGCCAGCAGCTTGGCTATCAGGGGGCCAGGAAACACCATATATTTT. Translation gives CASSLAIRGPGNTIYF. Full variable domain (remainder filled in from reference TRBV5-1 and TRBJ1-3): KAGVTQTPRYLIKTRGQQVTLSCSPISGHRSVSWYQQTPGQGLQFLFEYFSETQRNKGNFPGRFSGRQFSNSRSEMNVSTLELGDSALYLCASSLAIRGPGNTIYFGEGSWLTVV.

The chain combines TRBV5-5 with TRBJ1-2, with 7 nucleotides matching TRBD1. Trimming cost V 3 bases and J 2 bases; bases outside gene matches: 7. The CDR3 consists of 15 residues. Looked up from germline, CDR1 is SGHKS and CDR2 is YYEKEE (reference sequence). CDR3 DNA: TGTGCCAGCAGCTCCACAGGGGTCGGAAACTATGGCTACACCTTC. This codes for CASSSTGVGNYGYTF.

V is TRBV5-4 and J is TRBJ1-2, with 8 bases aligning to TRBD1. Germline loops: CDR1 SGHNT, CDR2 YYREEE (reference sequence). Losses at the gene ends were 4 bases for V and 5 bases for J; bases not matched to a gene: 7. The CDR3 extends over 14 amino acids. CDR3 in amino acids: CASSIGQGLYGYTF. For the CDR3, the DNA is TGTGCCAGCAGCATAGGACAGGGCCTATATGGCTACACCTTC.

This sequence joins TRBV7-6 and TRBJ2-2; 8 bases are a match to TRBD1. V shed 5 bases, J shed 5 bases, and the junction held 4 bases outside the gene matches. This CDR3 has 14 residues. CDR1 and CDR2 (germline): SGHVS, FNYEAQ. CDR3 sequence (DNA): TGTGCCAGCAGCCGCGACAGGGGAACCGGGGAGCTGTTTTTT. This gives the protein CASSRDRGTGELFF.

J is TRBJ1-5 and V is TRBV5-5, with D unclear. The germline V gene has CDR1 SGHKS and CDR2 YYEKEE (reference sequence). V lost 0 bases to trimming and J lost 3 bases, with 7 bases between them. This CDR3 spans 14 amino acids. CDR3 nucleotides: TGTGCCAGCAGCTTGGACATGCTCAATCAGCCCCAGCATTTT. Translation gives CASSLDMLNQPQHF.

This clone has more than one count but fewer than ten. The rearrangement links TRBV4-1 to TRBJ1-4; 7 bases map to TRBD1. The CDR3 loop spans 20 amino acids. J lost 0 bases, V lost 0 bases, and 13 bases had no gene match. Looked up from germline, CDR1 is MGHRA and CDR2 is YSYEKL. The CDR3 region has the DNA TGCGCCAGCAGCCAAGATGCCGCGGGAGGGGGCCGGGCAACTAATGAAAAACTGTTTTTT. Its protein is CASSQDAAGGGRATNEKLFF.

The V gene is TRBV6-1, the J gene TRBJ1-2; 7 bases align to TRBD1. Trimming at V came to 3 bases and at J to 7 bases, leaving 5 bases not matched to a gene. The CDR3 totals 13 residues. Germline V CDR1 and CDR2: MNHNS, SASEGT. The CDR3 sequence: CASSETGLSGYTF. The DNA for the CDR3 is TGTGCCAGCAGTGAGACAGGGCTTTCTGGCTACACCTTC.

The DNA of the CDR3 is TGCGCCAGCAGCTTGGGGAGCTCCTACAATGAGCAGTTCTTC. This codes for CASSLGSSYNEQFF. The V gene is TRBV5-1, the J gene TRBJ2-1; D gene uncertain. Germline V gene lookup returns CDR1 SGHRS and CDR2 YFSETQ. This CDR3 contains 14 residues. V lost 0 bases, J lost 0 bases, and 4 bases lay in between.

This clone was recorded once. The chain employs TRBV7-2 and TRBJ2-5, with D maybe TRBD1 (5 bases). CDR1 and CDR2 from the germline V gene are SGHTA and FQGNSA. The CDR3 consists of 15 residues. V lost 6 bases and J 7 bases, leaving 21 bases between the germline ends. In nucleotides, the CDR3 is TGTGCCAGCAGTCAACGGGTGGGGCAGTATGGGACCCAGTACTTC. This gives the protein CASSQRVGQYGTQYF.

The chain combines TRBV2 with TRBJ2-7, with 8 positions matching TRBD1. V lost 4 bases, J lost 0 bases, and 2 bases stayed unmatched. The germline CDR1 and CDR2 sequences are SNHLY and FYNNEI. The CDR3 is 14 residues long. The CDR3 bases are TGTGCCAGCAGTGGACAGGGGTCCTCCTACGAGCAGTACTTC. Translated, it gives CASSGQGSSYEQYF.

The rearrangement joins TRBV10-2 to TRBJ2-7, with D tentatively TRBD2 (6 bases). V lost 0 bases and J 9 bases, leaving 12 bases between the germline ends. CDR1 and CDR2 from the germline V gene are WSHSY and SAAADI. This CDR3 has 13 amino acids. CDR3 DNA: TGCGCCAGCAGTGAGTCGACGGCGGGGAGGCAGTACTTC. It encodes CASSESTAGRQYF.

The V and J genes are TRBV5-4 and TRBJ1-1, with a tentative D call TRBD1 (6 bases). CDR1 and CDR2 from the germline V gene are SGHNT and YYREEE (reference sequence). Trimming removed 4 bases from V and 7 bases from J, with 11 bases in between. There are 12 residues in the CDR3. The CDR3 here is CASSIGQFEAFF. The CDR3 DNA sequence: TGTGCCAGCAGCATAGGACAGTTTGAAGCTTTCTTT.

This clone was seen just once. Germline and junction disagree at one end, which may indicate a read error. The V gene is TRBV11-3, the J gene TRBJ2-7; possible D gene TRBD2, 5 bases. The CDR3 runs 12 residues. CDR1 and CDR2 from the germline V gene are SGHNT and YENEEA. The CDR3, as DNA: TGTGCCAGCAGCTTAGATCAGTCCGGACTCATCTTC. Protein: CASSLDQSGLIF.

This clone appeared once. The gene calls are TRBV4-1 and TRBJ2-5; possible D gene TRBD1, 6 bases. The better agreement between TRBJ2-7 and the DNA end casts doubt on the J call. CDR1 is MGHRA, CDR2 YSYEKL, per germline. The CDR3 runs 17 residues. This CDR3 reads CASSHPRGTLFSYEQYF. The CDR3 nucleotides are TGCGCCAGCAGCCACCCCAGAGGGACATTATTCTCCTACGAGCAGTACTTC.